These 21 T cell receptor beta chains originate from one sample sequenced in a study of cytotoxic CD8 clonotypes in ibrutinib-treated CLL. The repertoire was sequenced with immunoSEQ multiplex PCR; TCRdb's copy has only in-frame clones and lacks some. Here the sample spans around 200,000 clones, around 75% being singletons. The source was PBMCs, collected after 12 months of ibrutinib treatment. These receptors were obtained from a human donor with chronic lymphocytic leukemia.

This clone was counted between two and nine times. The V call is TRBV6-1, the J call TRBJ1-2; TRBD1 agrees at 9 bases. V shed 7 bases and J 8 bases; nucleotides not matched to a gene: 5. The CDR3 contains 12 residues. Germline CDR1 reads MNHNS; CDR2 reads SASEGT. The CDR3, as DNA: TGTGCCAGCACTCCTACAGGGGGCGGCTACACCTTC. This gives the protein CASTPTGGGYTF.

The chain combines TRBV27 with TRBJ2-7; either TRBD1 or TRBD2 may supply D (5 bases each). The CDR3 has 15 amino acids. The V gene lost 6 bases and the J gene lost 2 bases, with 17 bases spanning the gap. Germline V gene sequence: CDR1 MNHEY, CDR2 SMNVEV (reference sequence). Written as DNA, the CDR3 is TGTGCCAGCAGCCGAGAGGGGTGGTCTACCTACGAGCAGTACTTC. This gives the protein CASSREGWSTYEQYF.

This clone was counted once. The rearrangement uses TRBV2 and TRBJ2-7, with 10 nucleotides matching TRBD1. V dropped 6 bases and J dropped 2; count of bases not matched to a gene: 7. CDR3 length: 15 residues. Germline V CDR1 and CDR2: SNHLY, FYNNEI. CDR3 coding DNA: TGTGCCAGCAGGTTACGGACAGGGGGGACCTACGAGCAGTACTTC. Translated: CASRLRTGGTYEQYF.

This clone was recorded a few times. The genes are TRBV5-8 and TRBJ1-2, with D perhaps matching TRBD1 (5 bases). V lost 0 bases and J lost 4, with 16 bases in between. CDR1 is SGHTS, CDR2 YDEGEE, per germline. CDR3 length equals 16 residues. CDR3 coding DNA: TGTGCCAGCAGCTTGGAGGGCAGGGACCTTTCCTATGGCTACACCTTC. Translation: CASSLEGRDLSYGYTF.

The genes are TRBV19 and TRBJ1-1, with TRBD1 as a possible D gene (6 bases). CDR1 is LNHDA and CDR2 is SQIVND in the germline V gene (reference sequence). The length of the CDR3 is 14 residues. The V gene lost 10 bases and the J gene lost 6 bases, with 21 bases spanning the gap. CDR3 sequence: CATFPARGGSEAFF. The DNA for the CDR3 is TGTGCCACCTTCCCCGCCAGGGGAGGTTCTGAAGCTTTCTTT. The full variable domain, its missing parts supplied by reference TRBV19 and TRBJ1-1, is DGGITQSPKYLFRKEGQNVTLSCEQNLNHDAMYWYRQDPGQGLRLIYYSQIVNDFQKGDIAEGYSVSREKKESFPLTVTSAQKNPTAFYLCATFPARGGSEAFFGQGTRLTVV.

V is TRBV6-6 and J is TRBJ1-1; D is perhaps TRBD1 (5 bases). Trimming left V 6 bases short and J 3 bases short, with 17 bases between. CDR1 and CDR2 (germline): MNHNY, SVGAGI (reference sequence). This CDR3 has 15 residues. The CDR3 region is CASSPRGRQDTEAFF. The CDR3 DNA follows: TGTGCCAGCAGCCCTAGGGGCAGGCAGGACACTGAAGCTTTCTTT.

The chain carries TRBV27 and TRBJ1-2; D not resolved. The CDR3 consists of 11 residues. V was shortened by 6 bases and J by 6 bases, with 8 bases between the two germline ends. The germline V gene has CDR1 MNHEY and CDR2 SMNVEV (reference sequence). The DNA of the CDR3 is TGTGCCAGCAGGGGGTTGGATGGCTACACCTTC. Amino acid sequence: CASRGLDGYTF.

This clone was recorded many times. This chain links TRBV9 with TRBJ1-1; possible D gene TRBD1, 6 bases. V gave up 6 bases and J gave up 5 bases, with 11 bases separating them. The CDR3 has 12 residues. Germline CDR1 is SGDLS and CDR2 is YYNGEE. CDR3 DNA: TGTGCCAGCACCTCAACAGGGACTGAAGCTTTCTTT. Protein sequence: CASTSTGTEAFF.

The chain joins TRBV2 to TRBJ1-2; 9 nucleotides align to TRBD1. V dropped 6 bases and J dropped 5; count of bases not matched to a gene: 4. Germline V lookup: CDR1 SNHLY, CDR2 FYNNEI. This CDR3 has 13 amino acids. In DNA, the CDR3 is TGTGCCAGCAGATTGACAGGGGGGTATGGCTACACCTTC. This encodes CASRLTGGYGYTF. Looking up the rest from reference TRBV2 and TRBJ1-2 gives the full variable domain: EPEVTQTPSHQVTQMGQEVILRCVPISNHLYFYWYRQILGQKVEFLVSFYNNEISEKSEIFDDQFSVERPDGSNFTLKIRSTKLEDSAMYFCASRLTGGYGYTFGSGTRLTVV.

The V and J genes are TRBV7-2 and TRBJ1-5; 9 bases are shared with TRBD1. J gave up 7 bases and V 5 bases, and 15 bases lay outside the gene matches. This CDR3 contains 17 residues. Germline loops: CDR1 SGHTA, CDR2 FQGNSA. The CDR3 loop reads CASSPSPDRGRRQPQHF. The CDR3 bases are TGTGCCAGCAGCCCCTCTCCGGACAGGGGAAGAAGACAGCCCCAGCATTTT.

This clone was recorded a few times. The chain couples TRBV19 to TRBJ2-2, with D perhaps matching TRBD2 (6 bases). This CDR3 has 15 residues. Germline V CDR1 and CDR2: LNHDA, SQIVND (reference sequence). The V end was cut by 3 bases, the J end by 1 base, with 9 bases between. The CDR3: CASSISGMNTGELFF. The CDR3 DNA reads TGTGCCAGTAGTATTAGCGGAATGAACACCGGGGAGCTGTTTTTT.

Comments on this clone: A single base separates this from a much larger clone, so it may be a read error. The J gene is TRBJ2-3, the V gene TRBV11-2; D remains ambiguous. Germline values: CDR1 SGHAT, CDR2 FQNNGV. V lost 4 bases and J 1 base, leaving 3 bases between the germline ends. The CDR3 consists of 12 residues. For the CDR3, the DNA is TGTGCCAGCAGCTCAGGCACAGATACGCAGTATTTT. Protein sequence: CASSSGTDTQYF.

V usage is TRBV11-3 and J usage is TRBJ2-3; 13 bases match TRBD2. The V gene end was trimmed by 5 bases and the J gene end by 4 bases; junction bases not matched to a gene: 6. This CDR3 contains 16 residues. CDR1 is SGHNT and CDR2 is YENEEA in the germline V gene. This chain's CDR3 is CASSPRTSGRADTQYF. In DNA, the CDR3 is TGTGCCAGCAGCCCTCGGACTAGCGGGAGAGCAGATACGCAGTATTTT.

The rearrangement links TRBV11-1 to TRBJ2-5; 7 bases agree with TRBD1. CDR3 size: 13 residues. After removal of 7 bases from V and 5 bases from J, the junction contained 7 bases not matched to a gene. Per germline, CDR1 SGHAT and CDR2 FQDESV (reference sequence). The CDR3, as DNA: TGTGCCAGCACCTCACAGGGGTCGGAGACCCAGTACTTC. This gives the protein CASTSQGSETQYF.

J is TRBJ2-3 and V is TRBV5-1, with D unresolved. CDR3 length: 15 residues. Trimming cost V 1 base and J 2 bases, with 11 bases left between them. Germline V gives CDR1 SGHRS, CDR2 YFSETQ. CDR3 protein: CASSLRVGVTDTQYF. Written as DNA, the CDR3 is TGCGCCAGCAGCTTGAGGGTTGGGGTCACAGATACGCAGTATTTT.

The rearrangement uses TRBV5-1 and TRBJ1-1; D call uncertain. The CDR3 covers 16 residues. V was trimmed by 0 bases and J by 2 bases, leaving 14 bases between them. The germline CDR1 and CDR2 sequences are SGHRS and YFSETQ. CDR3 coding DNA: TGCGCCAGCAGCTTGGATCAGAACTACCCCAACACTGAAGCTTTCTTT. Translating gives CASSLDQNYPNTEAFF.

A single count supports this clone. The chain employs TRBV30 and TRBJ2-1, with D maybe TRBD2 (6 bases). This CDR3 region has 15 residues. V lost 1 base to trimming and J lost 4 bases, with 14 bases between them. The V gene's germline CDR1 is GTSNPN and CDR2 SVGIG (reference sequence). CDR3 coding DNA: TGTGCCTGGAGTGGGGCGGGACGATTGTACAATGAGCAGTTCTTC. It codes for CAWSGAGRLYNEQFF. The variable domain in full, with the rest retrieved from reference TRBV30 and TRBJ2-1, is SQTIHQWPATLVQPVGSPLSLECTVEGTSNPNLYWYRQAAGRGLQLLFYSVGIGQISSEVPQNLSASRPQDRQFILSSKKLLLSDSGFYLCAWSGAGRLYNEQFFGPGTRLTVL.

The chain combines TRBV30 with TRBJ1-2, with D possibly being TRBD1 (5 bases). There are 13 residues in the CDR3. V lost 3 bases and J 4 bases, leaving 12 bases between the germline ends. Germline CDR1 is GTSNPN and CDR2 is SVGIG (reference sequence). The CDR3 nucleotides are TGTGCCTGGAGGGTAGGGGCTGGCTATGGCTACACCTTC. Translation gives CAWRVGAGYGYTF.

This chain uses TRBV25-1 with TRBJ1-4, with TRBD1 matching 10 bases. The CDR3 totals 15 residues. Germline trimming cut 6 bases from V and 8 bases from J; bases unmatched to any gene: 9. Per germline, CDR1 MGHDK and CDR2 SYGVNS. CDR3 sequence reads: CASSPDRGPREKLFF. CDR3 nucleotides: TGTGCCAGCAGCCCCGACAGGGGGCCTCGCGAAAAACTGTTTTTT. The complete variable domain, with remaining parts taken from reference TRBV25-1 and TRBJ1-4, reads EADIYQTPRYLVIGTGKKITLECSQTMGHDKMYWYQQDPGMELHLIHYSYGVNSTEKGDLSSESTVSRIRTEHFPLTLESARPSHTSQYLCASSPDRGPREKLFFGSGTQLSVL.

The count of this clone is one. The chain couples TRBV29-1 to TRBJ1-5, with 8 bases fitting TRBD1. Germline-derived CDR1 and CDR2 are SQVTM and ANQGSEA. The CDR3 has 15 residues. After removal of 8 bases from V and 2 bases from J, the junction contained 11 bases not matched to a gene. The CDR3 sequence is CSTWTQGVGNQPQHF. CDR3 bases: TGCAGCACATGGACACAGGGGGTCGGCAATCAGCCCCAGCATTTT.

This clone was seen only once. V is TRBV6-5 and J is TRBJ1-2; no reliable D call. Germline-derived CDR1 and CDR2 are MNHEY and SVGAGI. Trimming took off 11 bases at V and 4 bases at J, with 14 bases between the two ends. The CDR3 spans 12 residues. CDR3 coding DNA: TGTGCCGGCTTCAGGCGGGTCTATGGCTACACCTTC. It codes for CAGFRRVYGYTF.